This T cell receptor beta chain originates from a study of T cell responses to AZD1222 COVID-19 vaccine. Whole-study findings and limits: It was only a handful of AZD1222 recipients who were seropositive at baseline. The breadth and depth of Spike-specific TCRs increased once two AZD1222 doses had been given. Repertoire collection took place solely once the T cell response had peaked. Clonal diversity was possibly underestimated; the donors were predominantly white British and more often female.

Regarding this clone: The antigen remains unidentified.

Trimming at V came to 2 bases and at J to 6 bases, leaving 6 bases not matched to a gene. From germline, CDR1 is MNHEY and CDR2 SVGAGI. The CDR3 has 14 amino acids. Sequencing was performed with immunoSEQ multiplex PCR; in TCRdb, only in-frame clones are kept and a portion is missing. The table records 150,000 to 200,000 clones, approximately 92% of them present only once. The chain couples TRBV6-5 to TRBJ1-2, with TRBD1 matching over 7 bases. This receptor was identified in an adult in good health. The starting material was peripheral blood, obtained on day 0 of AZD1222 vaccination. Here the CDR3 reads CASSYQQGFNGYTF. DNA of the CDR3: TGTGCCAGCAGTTACCAACAGGGGTTCAATGGCTACACCTTC.